A single T cell receptor beta chain is shown here with its context. Its antigen remains unidentified. The protocol was immunoSEQ multiplex PCR, while the TCRdb copy is restricted to in-frame clones and leaves out a portion. The sample includes under 2,500,000 clones, almost 96% of them seen just once. This sample stems from a study of shared clonotypes between healthy human individuals. Whole-study findings and limits: Clonotypes shared by all four donors outscored non-shared clonotypes in generation probability. Read depth was anticipated to influence clonotype sharing among donors.

From CD4+ cells came CD45RA+ naive and CD45RA-negative memory subsets. CDR1 and CDR2 (germline): GTSNPN, SVGIG (reference sequence). The ends were cut back, 5 bases at V and 0 bases at J, with 5 bases in the middle. The CDR3 is made up of 12 amino acids. What was sequenced was naive CD4+ T cells sorted from blood. Specified subset: CD45RA+ positively selected. The clonotype originates from a man between 18 and 29 years old in good health. This rearrangement joins TRBV30 to TRBJ2-4; D gene unclear. The CDR3 region is CAWSVAKNIQYF. In nucleotides, the CDR3 is TGTGCCTGGTCGGTAGCCAAAAACATTCAGTACTTC.